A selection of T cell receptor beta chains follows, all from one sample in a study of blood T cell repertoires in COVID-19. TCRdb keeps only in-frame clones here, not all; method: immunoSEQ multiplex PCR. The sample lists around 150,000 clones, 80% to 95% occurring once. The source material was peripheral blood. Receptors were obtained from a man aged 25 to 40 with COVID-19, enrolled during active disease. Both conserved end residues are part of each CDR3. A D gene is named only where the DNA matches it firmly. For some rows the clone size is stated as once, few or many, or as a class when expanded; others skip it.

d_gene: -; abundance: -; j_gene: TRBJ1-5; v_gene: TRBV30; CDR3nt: TGTGCCTGGAGTGTCGGGCAGGGTCATCAGCCCCAGCATTTT; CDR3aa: CAWSVGQGHQPQHF
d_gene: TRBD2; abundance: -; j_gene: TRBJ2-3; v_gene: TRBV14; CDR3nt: TGTGCCAGCAGCCTCCGACTAGCGGGAGCTACAGATACGCAGTATTTT; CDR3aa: CASSLRLAGATDTQYF
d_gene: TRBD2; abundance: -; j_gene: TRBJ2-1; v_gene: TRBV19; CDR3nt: TGTGCCAGTACTATCTTGGGGGGGACTAGCGGGATGTCGCGGCAGTTCTTC; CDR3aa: CASTILGGTSGMSRQFF
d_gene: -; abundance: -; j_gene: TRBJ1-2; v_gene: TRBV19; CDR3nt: TGTGCCAGTAGTTCCCGGGGGGTAAGCGGCTATGGCTACACCTTC; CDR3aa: CASSSRGVSGYGYTF
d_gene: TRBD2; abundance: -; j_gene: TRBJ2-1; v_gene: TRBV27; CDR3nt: TGTGCCAGCTCGTCGGCGGGAGCCTACTACAATGAGCAGTTCTTC; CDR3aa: CASSSAGAYYNEQFF
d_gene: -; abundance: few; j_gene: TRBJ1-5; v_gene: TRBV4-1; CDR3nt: TGCGCCAGCAGCCAAGACCAGGGGAGCAATCAGCCCCAGCATTTT; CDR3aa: CASSQDQGSNQPQHF
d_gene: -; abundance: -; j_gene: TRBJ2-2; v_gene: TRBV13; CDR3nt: TGTGCCAGCAGCTTACAGGGGCGAAGCGGGGAGCTGTTTTTT; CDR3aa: CASSLQGRSGELFF
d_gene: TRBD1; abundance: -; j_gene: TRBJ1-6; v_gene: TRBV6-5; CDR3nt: TGTGCCAGCAGTTACCCGTCGACAGGGTATAATTCACCCCTCCACTTT; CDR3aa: CASSYPSTGYNSPLHF
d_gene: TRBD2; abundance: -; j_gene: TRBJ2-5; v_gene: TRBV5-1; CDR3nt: TGCGCCAGCAGCTTGGTGGAGCGGGGGGGCCGAGAGACCCAGTACTTC; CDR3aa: CASSLVERGGRETQYF
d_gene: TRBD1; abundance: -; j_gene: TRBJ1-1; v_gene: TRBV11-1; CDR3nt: TGTGCCAGCAGCCGCAGGGGGGACACTGAAGCTTTCTTT; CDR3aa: CASSRRGDTEAFF
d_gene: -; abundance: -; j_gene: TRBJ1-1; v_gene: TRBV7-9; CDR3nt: TGTGCCAGCAGTCAGTACCAGGGGCGGACTGAAGCTTTCTTT; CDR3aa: CASSQYQGRTEAFF
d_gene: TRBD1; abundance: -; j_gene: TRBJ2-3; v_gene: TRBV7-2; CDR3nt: TGTGCCAGCAGCTCACCCTGGACAGGGCTTAGTACGCAGTATTTT; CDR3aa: CASSSPWTGLSTQYF
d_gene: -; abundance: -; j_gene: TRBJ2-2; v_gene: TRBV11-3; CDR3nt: TGTGCCAGCAGCCCACACGACACCGGGGAGCTGTTTTTT; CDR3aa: CASSPHDTGELFF
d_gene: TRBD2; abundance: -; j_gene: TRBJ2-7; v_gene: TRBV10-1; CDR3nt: TGCGCCAGCAACGGGACTAGCTACGAGCAGTACTTC; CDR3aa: CASNGTSYEQYF
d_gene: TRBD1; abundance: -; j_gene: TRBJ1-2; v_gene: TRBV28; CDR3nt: TGTGCCAGCAGTCAGGGGGGCGCGGGTGGCTATGGCTACACCTTC; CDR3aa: CASSQGGAGGYGYTF
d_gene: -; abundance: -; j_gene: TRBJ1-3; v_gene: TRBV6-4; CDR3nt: TGTGCCAGCAGTGACTCGGCCGGGTTTGGAAACACCATATATTTT; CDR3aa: CASSDSAGFGNTIYF
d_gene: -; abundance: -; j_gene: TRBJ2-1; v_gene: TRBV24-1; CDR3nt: TGTGCCACCAGTGACCTACGTCACAATGAGCAGTTCTTC; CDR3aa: CATSDLRHNEQFF
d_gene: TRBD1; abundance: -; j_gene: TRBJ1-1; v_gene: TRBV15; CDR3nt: TGTGCCACCAGCAGAGCGGGACAGGGGTACACTGAAGCTTTCTTT; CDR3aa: CATSRAGQGYTEAFF
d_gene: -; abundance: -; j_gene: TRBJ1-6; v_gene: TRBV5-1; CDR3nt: TGCGCCAGCAGCTTGGTTGGGACGACTAGCTCCTATAATTCACCCCTCCACTTT; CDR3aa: CASSLVGTTSSYNSPLHF
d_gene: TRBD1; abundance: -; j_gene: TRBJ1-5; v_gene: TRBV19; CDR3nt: TGTGCCAGTAGTCTAAACCCGGGACAGGGGAATCAGCCCCAGCATTTT; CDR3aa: CASSLNPGQGNQPQHF
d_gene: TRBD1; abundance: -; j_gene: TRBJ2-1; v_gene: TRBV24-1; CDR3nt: TGTGCCACCGGGAAGGGACAGGCGCCTTACAATGAGCAGTTCTTC; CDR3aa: CATGKGQAPYNEQFF
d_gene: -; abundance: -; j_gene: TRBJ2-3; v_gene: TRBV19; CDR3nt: TGTGCCAGTAGTAGAGCTCACACAGATACGCAGTATTTT; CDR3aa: CASSRAHTDTQYF
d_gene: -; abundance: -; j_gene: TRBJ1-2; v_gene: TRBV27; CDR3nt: TGTGCCAGCAGTTCAACAGGGCACTATGGCTACACCTTC; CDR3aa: CASSSTGHYGYTF
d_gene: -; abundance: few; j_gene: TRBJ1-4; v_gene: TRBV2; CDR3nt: TGTGCCAGCAGTCCTTCTACCCGTATCGGGACACTTAATGAAAAACTGTTTTTT; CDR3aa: CASSPSTRIGTLNEKLFF
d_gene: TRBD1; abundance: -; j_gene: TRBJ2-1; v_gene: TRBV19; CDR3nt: TGTGCCAGTAGTATAGATCCTAGGGACAGCGGCTTCCAGGGCGATGAGCAGTTCTTC; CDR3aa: CASSIDPRDSGFQGDEQFF
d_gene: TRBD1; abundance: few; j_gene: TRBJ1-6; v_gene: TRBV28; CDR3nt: TGTGCCAGCAGAGACCCCGGGACAGGGGGTTCACCCCTCCACTTT; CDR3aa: CASRDPGTGGSPLHF
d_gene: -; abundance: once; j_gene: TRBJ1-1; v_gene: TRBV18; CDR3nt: TGTGCCAGCTCAGCCGGGACACAGAACACTGAAGCTTTCTTT; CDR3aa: CASSAGTQNTEAFF
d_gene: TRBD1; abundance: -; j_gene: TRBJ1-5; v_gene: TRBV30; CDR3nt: TGTGCCTGGAGTCGGGGGACAGGCCAGCCCCAGCATTTT; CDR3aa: CAWSRGTGQPQHF
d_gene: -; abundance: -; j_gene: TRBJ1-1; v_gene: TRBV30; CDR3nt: TGTGCCTGGAGTGTACTGGTGAACACTGAAGCTTTCTTT; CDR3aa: CAWSVLVNTEAFF
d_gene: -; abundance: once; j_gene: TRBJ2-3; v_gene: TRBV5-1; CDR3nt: TGCGCCAGCAAAATTACAGGGATAATGACAGATACGCAGTATTTT; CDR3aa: CASKITGIMTDTQYF
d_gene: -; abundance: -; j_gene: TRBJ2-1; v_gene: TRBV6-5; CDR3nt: TGTGCCAGCAGTTACGCGGGTGGAGAGAGTGACAATGAGCAGTTCTTC; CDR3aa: CASSYAGGESDNEQFF
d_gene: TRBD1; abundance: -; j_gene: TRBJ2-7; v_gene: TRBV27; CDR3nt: TGTGCCAGCAGTTTCGCACCTCCCGGACAGGGGACCCCCTACGAGCAGTACTTC; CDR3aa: CASSFAPPGQGTPYEQYF
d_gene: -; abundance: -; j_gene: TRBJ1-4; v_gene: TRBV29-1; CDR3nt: TGCAGCGTTGATGGGCGGAAATCGGGGGAAAAACTGTTTTTT; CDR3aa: CSVDGRKSGEKLFF
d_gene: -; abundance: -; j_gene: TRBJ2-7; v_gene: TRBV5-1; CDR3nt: TGCGCCAGCAGCTGGGGGACTGTGACCTACGAGCAGTACTTC; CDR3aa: CASSWGTVTYEQYF
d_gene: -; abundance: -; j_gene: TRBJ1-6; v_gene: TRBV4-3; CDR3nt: TGCGCCAGCAGCCAAGGAGGGGGAATTGACTCACCCCTCCACTTT; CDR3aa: CASSQGGGIDSPLHF
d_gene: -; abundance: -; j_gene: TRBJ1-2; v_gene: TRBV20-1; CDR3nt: TGCAGTGCTTACAACAGCTATGGCTACACCTTC; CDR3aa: CSAYNSYGYTF
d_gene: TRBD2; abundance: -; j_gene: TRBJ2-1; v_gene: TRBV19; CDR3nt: TGTGCCAGTAGTTTAGCGGGAGTGGGTGAGCAGTTCTTC; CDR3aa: CASSLAGVGEQFF
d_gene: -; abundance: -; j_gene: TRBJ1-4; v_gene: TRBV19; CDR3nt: TGTGCCAGTAGTATCTCAGGGGTCCATTTTGAAAAACTGTTTTTT; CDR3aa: CASSISGVHFEKLFF
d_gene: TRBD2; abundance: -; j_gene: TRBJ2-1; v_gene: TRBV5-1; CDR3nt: TGCGCCAGCAGCTTGGCGGCGGGAGGTAAATACAATGAGCAGTTCTTC; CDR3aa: CASSLAAGGKYNEQFF
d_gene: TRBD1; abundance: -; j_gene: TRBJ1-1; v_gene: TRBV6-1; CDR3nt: TGTGCCAGCAGTGAAGACAGGGGGTGGGCTGAAGCTTTCTTT; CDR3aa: CASSEDRGWAEAFF
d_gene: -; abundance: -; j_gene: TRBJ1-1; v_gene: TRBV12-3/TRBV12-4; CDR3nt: TGTGCCAGCAGTTTTCAGGGGAGAACTGAAGCTTTCTTT; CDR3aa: CASSFQGRTEAFF
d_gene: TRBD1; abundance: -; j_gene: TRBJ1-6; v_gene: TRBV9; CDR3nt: TGTGCCAGCAGCGTCACAGGGGACGTCTATAATTCACCCCTCCACTTT; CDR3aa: CASSVTGDVYNSPLHF
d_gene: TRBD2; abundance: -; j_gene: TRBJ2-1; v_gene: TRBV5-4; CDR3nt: TGTGCCAGCAGCTCTGCTAGCGGGGGACGGATCAATGAGCAGTTCTTC; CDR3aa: CASSSASGGRINEQFF
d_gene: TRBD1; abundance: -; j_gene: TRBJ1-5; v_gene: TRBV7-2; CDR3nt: TGTGCCAGCAGCGCACGGACAGGGCCCTCAGCTAATCAGCCCCAGCATTTT; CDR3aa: CASSARTGPSANQPQHF
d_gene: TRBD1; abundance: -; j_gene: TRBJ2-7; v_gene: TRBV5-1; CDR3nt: TGCGCCAGCAGACCGACAGGGTCCTACGAGCAGTACTTC; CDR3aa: CASRPTGSYEQYF
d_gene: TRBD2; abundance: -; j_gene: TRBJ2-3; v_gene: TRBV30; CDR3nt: TGTGCCTGGAGTCTAGGTGTCAGCGGGAGGGGGGATACGCAGTATTTT; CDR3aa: CAWSLGVSGRGDTQYF
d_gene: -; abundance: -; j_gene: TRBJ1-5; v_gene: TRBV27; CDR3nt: TGTGCCAGCAGTTTAATGGGGGGTATTAGCAATCAGCCCCAGCATTTT; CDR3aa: CASSLMGGISNQPQHF
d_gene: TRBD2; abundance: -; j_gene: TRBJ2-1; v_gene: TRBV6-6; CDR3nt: TGTGCCAGCAGTTGGGTAGCGGGAGCCGACAATGAGCAGTTCTTC; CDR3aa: CASSWVAGADNEQFF
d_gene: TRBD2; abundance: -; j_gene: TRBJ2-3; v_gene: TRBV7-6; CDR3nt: TGTGCCAGCAGCTTAGGCGGGAGTATAATAGATACGCAGTATTTT; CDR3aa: CASSLGGSIIDTQYF
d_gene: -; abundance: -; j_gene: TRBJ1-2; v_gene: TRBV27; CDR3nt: TGTGCCAGCAGTCGATTCGGGGAGGGTGGCTACACCTTC; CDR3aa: CASSRFGEGGYTF
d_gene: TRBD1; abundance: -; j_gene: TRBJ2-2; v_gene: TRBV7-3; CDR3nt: TGTGCCAGCAGCATGGGGACAGGGATAAACACCGGGGAGCTGTTTTTT; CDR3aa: CASSMGTGINTGELFF
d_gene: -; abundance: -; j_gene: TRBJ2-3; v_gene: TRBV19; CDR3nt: TGTGCCAGTAGTATAGACGGACGGGGGTGGAATACGCAGTATTTT; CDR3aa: CASSIDGRGWNTQYF
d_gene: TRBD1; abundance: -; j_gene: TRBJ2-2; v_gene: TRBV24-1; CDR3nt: TGTGCCACCAGTGACTACGGGGGACAGGGGGCGAACACCGGGGAGCTGTTTTTT; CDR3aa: CATSDYGGQGANTGELFF